This is a list of T cell receptor beta chains from one sample in a study of blood T cell repertoires in COVID-19. Produced via immunoSEQ multiplex PCR; TCRdb's table is partial and in-frame only. The table records 250,000 or so clones, over 80% of them present only once. The sequencing input was peripheral blood. Receptors originate from a human donor in a cohort sampled during active COVID-19. The CDR3 runs from the conserved cysteine through the conserved F or W. The D gene is left open where the match is weak. Size is stated for part of the rows, as once, few or many counts, or as a class when the clone is expanded.

.	TRBV4-2	TRBJ1-1	13	.	CASSQDRRTEAFF	TGTGCCAGCAGCCAAGATCGACGGACAGAAGCTTTCTTT
once	TRBV5-1	TRBJ2-1	15	.	CASSESDSSYNEQFF	TGCGCCAGCAGCGAATCAGACTCGTCCTACAATGAGCAGTTCTTC
many	TRBV24-1	TRBJ1-5	12	.	CATSDPQQPQHF	TGTGCCACCAGTGACCCCCAGCAGCCCCAGCATTTT
few	TRBV5-1	TRBJ2-5	14	.	CASSLVSTQETQYF	TGCGCCAGCAGCTTGGTCAGTACGCAAGAGACCCAGTACTTC
.	TRBV7-9	TRBJ2-7	15	TRBD2	CASSWGTSGSYEQYF	TGTGCCAGCAGCTGGGGGACTAGCGGGTCCTACGAGCAGTACTTC
.	TRBV6-5	TRBJ2-3	15	.	CASTAGRRSTDTQYF	TGTGCCAGCACGGCGGGGAGGCGTAGCACAGATACGCAGTATTTT
.	TRBV10-1	TRBJ2-7	14	.	CASSESGLSYEQYF	TGCGCCAGCAGTGAGTCGGGGCTCTCCTACGAGCAGTACTTC
.	TRBV19	TRBJ1-5	14	TRBD1	CASSSGTGNQPQHF	TGTGCCAGTAGTTCCGGGACAGGGAACCAGCCCCAGCATTTT
few	TRBV24-1	TRBJ2-7	15	TRBD2	CATSDVDSGTLEQYF	TGTGCCACCAGTGATGTTGATAGCGGGACTCTCGAGCAGTACTTC
.	TRBV10-3	TRBJ2-7	16	TRBD1	CAISQASGTGSYEQYF	TGTGCCATCAGTCAGGCCTCCGGGACAGGCTCCTACGAGCAGTACTTC
few	TRBV18	TRBJ2-2	15	.	CASSPRLANTGELFF	TGTGCCAGCTCACCAAGGCTAGCGAACACCGGGGAGCTGTTTTTT
.	TRBV9	TRBJ1-1	16	TRBD1	CASSARGQGANTEAFF	TGTGCCAGCAGCGCCAGGGGGCAGGGAGCGAACACTGAAGCTTTCTTT
.	TRBV7-6	TRBJ1-2	15	TRBD1	CASSMIGTENYGYTF	TGTGCCAGCAGCATGATCGGGACAGAAAACTATGGCTACACCTTC
.	TRBV11-2	TRBJ2-2	14	.	CASSPDTYTGELFF	TGTGCCAGCAGCCCTGACACGTACACCGGGGAGCTGTTTTTT
.	TRBV5-1	TRBJ2-1	16	.	CASSRGASGPGNEQFF	TGCGCCAGCAGCCGGGGGGCTAGCGGACCGGGGAATGAGCAGTTCTTC
few	TRBV7-7	TRBJ2-1	14	TRBD1	CASSLADRGNEQFF	TGTGCTAGCAGCCTCGCGGACAGGGGGAATGAGCAGTTCTTC
.	TRBV5-1	TRBJ2-3	16	TRBD2	CASSSLGGASTDTQYF	TGCGCCAGCAGCTCTCTCGGGGGGGCTAGCACAGATACGCAGTATTTT
.	TRBV7-9	TRBJ2-7	14	.	CASSFGQGSYEQYF	TGTGCCAGCAGCTTTGGGCAGGGGTCCTACGAGCAGTACTTC
few	TRBV24-1	TRBJ2-5	11	.	CATSGGETQYF	TGTGCCACCAGTGGAGGAGAGACCCAGTACTTC
once	TRBV30	TRBJ1-2	13	.	CAWSRGALYGYTF	TGTGCCTGGAGCAGGGGAGCCCTCTATGGCTACACCTTC
once	TRBV24-1	TRBJ2-1	16	TRBD2	CATSDPQREASLVQFF	TGTGCCACCAGTGATCCCCAGCGGGAGGCGTCGTTAGTGCAGTTCTTC
.	TRBV24-1	TRBJ2-1	13	.	CATSDRRLDEQFF	TGTGCCACCAGTGACCGCCGACTAGATGAGCAGTTCTTC
many	TRBV30	TRBJ2-7	19	TRBD1	CAWTPPMVYRGLYSYEQYF	TGTGCCTGGACCCCACCCATGGTATACAGGGGGCTATACTCCTACGAGCAGTACTTC
.	TRBV3-1/TRBV3-2	TRBJ2-5	16	TRBD1	CASSQDLGQGEKTQYF	TGTGCCAGCAGCCAAGATCTGGGACAGGGAGAGAAGACCCAGTACTTC
.	TRBV9	TRBJ2-1	17	.	CASSSPAGDRQRNEQFF	TGTGCCAGCAGCTCCCCAGCGGGGGACAGACAACGCAATGAGCAGTTCTTC
.	TRBV5-1	TRBJ2-5	15	.	CASSLGFDSQETQYF	TGCGCCAGCAGCCTGGGGTTCGACAGCCAAGAGACCCAGTACTTC
.	TRBV2	TRBJ1-1	14	.	CASRITGENTEAFF	TGTGCCAGCAGAATCACGGGGGAGAACACTGAAGCTTTCTTT
.	TRBV12-3/TRBV12-4	TRBJ2-7	13	.	CASSYGPSYEQYF	TGTGCCAGCAGCTATGGGCCCAGCTACGAGCAGTACTTC
.	TRBV2	TRBJ2-1	13	.	CASSLAGYNEQFF	TGTGCCAGCAGTCTCGCGGGTTACAATGAGCAGTTCTTC
.	TRBV2	TRBJ2-5	15	.	CASSEAWGGRETQYF	TGTGCCAGCAGTGAAGCGTGGGGAGGCCGGGAGACCCAGTACTTC
few	TRBV12-5	TRBJ2-2	14	TRBD2	CASGAGGNTGELFF	TGTGCTAGTGGTGCGGGAGGGAACACCGGGGAGCTGTTTTTT
few	TRBV27	TRBJ1-2	14	TRBD1	CASSYSQGAWGYTF	TGTGCCAGCAGTTACTCACAGGGGGCTTGGGGCTACACCTTC
.	TRBV7-9	TRBJ2-7	14	.	CASSLAAGTYEQYF	TGTGCCAGCAGCTTAGCGGCAGGGACCTACGAGCAGTACTTC
.	TRBV9	TRBJ1-6	15	.	CASSPPSQGNSPLHF	TGTGCCAGCAGCCCCCCCTCCCAGGGCAATTCACCCCTCCACTTT
once	TRBV12-3/TRBV12-4	TRBJ2-4	12	.	CASSRNGNIQYF	TGTGCCAGCAGCCGTAACGGAAACATTCAGTACTTC
.	TRBV3-1/TRBV3-2	TRBJ1-4	15	.	CASSPSAGSNEKLFF	TGTGCCAGCAGTCCCTCGGCAGGGTCTAATGAAAAACTGTTTTTT
.	TRBV24-1	TRBJ2-2	14	TRBD1	CATSRQGITGELFF	TGTGCCACCAGTAGACAGGGGATCACCGGGGAGCTGTTTTTT
.	TRBV19	TRBJ2-7	15	.	CASSIVQESSYEQYF	TGTGCCAGTAGTATAGTACAGGAATCTTCCTACGAGCAGTACTTC
.	TRBV3-1/TRBV3-2	TRBJ1-2	13	.	CASSQDGPYGYTF	TGTGCCAGCAGCCAAGATGGGCCCTATGGCTACACCTTC
.	TRBV2	TRBJ2-2	16	TRBD2	CASSQSPSGGSGELFF	TGTGCCAGCAGCCAATCTCCTAGCGGGGGGAGCGGGGAGCTGTTTTTT
.	TRBV12-3/TRBV12-4	TRBJ2-5	13	.	CASSGAGRETQYF	TGTGCCAGCAGTGGGGCAGGGCGAGAGACCCAGTACTTC